These 16 T cell receptor beta chains were sequenced from one sample in a study of radiation and T cells in renal cell carcinoma (dated by TCRdb to between 2020 and 2021). According to the study, the label for this sample's time point signals: tumor resected at nephrectomy. The treatment or condition label for this specimen denotes: treatment-naive control, cytoreductive nephrectomy. The library was produced with the immunoSEQ multiplex PCR assay. The table comes from immuneACCESS by way of TCRdb, which keeps in-frame sequences with V and J called. Part of the clones is missing from these tables; in studies checked, under half for an unresolved V gene and the rest for unknown reasons. Here the sample has tens of thousands of clones; 58% occur a single time. Together, the top ten hold 22% of the sample. The sequencing here drew on tumor tissue, taken from a patient whose treatment was nephrectomy without radiotherapy. These receptors all come from a man aged 40-49 years with renal cell carcinoma.

This chain joins TRBV28 and TRBJ1-6, with TRBD1 matching 9 bases. The V segment lost 6 bases and the J segment 10 bases; nucleotides outside the gene matches: 10. The CDR3 is 15 amino acids. The germline V gene has CDR1 MDHEN and CDR2 SYDVKM. For the CDR3, the DNA is TGTGCCAGCAGCCTGGGACAGGGATATCGCTCACCCCTCCACTTT. Translation: CASSLGQGYRSPLHF.

V usage is TRBV19 and J usage is TRBJ1-1; D is unclear. The length of the CDR3 is 13 residues. V shed 5 bases and J shed 1 base, with 8 bases lying between them. The germline V gene has CDR1 LNHDA and CDR2 SQIVND (reference sequence). CDR3 residues: CASSVTPNTEAFF. CDR3 nucleotide sequence: TGTGCCAGTAGTGTAACCCCGAACACTGAAGCTTTCTTT.

The V call is TRBV10-3, the J call TRBJ1-2; 8 bases align to TRBD1. V trimming: 1 base; J trimming: 4 bases; junction bases outside the gene matches: 5. Germline-derived CDR1 and CDR2 are ENHRY and SYGVKD. CDR3 length: 15 amino acids. The CDR3 DNA follows: TGTGCCATCAGTGAGTGGACAGGGAACTTCTATGGCTACACCTTC. This encodes CAISEWTGNFYGYTF.

This chain connects TRBV5-8 to TRBJ1-1, with no clear D. The CDR3 extends over 13 amino acids. In germline, CDR1 is SGHTS, CDR2 YDEGEE. Trimming stripped 10 bases from V and 0 bases from J, with 13 bases between. This chain's CDR3 is CAWRLSMNTEAFF. The CDR3 DNA reads as TGTGCCTGGAGACTGAGCATGAACACTGAAGCTTTCTTT. Full variable domain (remainder filled in from reference TRBV5-8 and TRBJ1-1): EAGVTQSPTHLIKTRGQQATLRCSPISGHTSVYWYQQALGLGLQFLLWYDEGEERNRGNFPPRFSGRQFPNYSSELNVNALELEDSALYLCAWRLSMNTEAFFGQGTRLTVV.

V is TRBV7-2 and J is TRBJ2-1, with D uncertain. The V and J ends lost 5 bases and 2 bases respectively, with 10 bases between them. Germline V gene sequence: CDR1 SGHTA, CDR2 FQGNSA. The CDR3 loop spans 14 amino acids. CDR3 residues: CASSAGWTYNEQFF. CDR3 coding DNA: TGTGCCAGCAGCGCCGGGTGGACCTACAATGAGCAGTTCTTC.

This clone was found once. V usage is TRBV4-1 and J usage is TRBJ2-4; D tentatively reads TRBD1 or TRBD2 (6 bases each). Germline values: CDR1 MGHRA, CDR2 YSYEKL. V gave up 0 bases and J gave up 8 bases, with 14 bases separating them. The CDR3 contains 15 residues. CDR3 sequence (DNA): TGCGCCAGCAGCCAAGATACGGGAGCAGGGGACATTCAGTACTTC. It yields the protein CASSQDTGAGDIQYF.

J is TRBJ1-5 and V is TRBV7-2; possible D gene TRBD1, 6 bases. Trimming took off 5 bases at V and 6 bases at J, with 17 bases between the two ends. In germline, CDR1 is SGHTA, CDR2 FQGNSA. This CDR3 region has 15 residues. As DNA, the CDR3 is TGTGCCAGCAGCCTATCCACTTCGGGGGCTCAGCCCCAGCATTTT. It translates to CASSLSTSGAQPQHF.

The V call is TRBV5-1, the J call TRBJ1-1, with D possibly TRBD1 on 5 matching bases. Germline V gene lookup returns CDR1 SGHRS and CDR2 YFSETQ. V was clipped by 4 bases and J by 1 base, with 11 bases between them. The CDR3 consists of 14 residues. CDR3 sequence (DNA): TGCGCCAGCAGCCAGGGACCCAGGAACACTGAAGCTTTCTTT. Translating it yields CASSQGPRNTEAFF.

Only a few counts were recorded for this clone. The genes are TRBV4-2 and TRBJ1-5; D not resolved. V was clipped by 0 bases and J by 2 bases, with 8 bases between them. This CDR3 spans 15 amino acids. From germline, CDR1 is LGHNA and CDR2 YNFKEQ. CDR3 sequence reads: CASSQDAYGNQPQHF. The CDR3 region has the DNA TGTGCCAGCAGCCAAGATGCGTACGGCAATCAGCCCCAGCATTTT.

This clone was detected only a few times. The V and J genes are TRBV19 and TRBJ1-5; 9 bases are shared with TRBD1. V lost 5 bases and J lost 0; bases outside the gene matches: 17. CDR1 and CDR2 from the germline V gene are LNHDA and SQIVND (reference sequence). The CDR3 runs 20 residues. This CDR3 is CASSPPGVGTGFSSNQPQHF. CDR3 in DNA: TGTGCCAGTAGTCCCCCTGGCGTCGGGACAGGGTTTTCTAGCAATCAGCCCCAGCATTTT.

There are a few counts of this clone. The V call is TRBV7-2, the J call TRBJ2-5; no clear D. CDR3 size: 15 residues. Germline assignment: CDR1 SGHTA and CDR2 FQGNSA. The V end lost 2 bases, the J end lost 4 bases, and 14 bases lay between the germline ends. Here the CDR3 DNA reads TGTGCCAGCAGCTTATCTCTCACCGGCGGAGAGACCCAGTACTTC. Amino acid sequence: CASSLSLTGGETQYF.

This clone was counted a few times. The CDR3 DNA is TGTGCCAGCAGACGAACGGACGGTTACAATGAGCAGTTCTTC. This gives the protein CASRRTDGYNEQFF. This chain uses TRBV5-6 with TRBJ2-1; no definite D call. The CDR3 totals 14 residues. CDR1 and CDR2 from the germline V gene are SGHDT and YYEEEE. V was clipped by 5 bases and J by 4 bases, with 13 bases between them.

This clone was seen a few times. The rearrangement joins TRBV19 to TRBJ2-3; TRBD2 matches 7 bases. The CDR3 length is 14 residues. Trimming took 5 bases from V and 3 from J; bases not matched to a gene: 5. The V gene's germline CDR1 is LNHDA and CDR2 SQIVND (reference sequence). CDR3 in amino acids: CASSGREWTDTQYF. The CDR3 nucleotides read TGTGCCAGTAGTGGGCGGGAGTGGACAGATACGCAGTATTTT.

The table lists this clone with a few counts. The chain couples TRBV19 to TRBJ1-2, with 8 positions matching TRBD1. The CDR3 runs to 13 residues. Germline loops: CDR1 LNHDA, CDR2 SQIVND (reference sequence). With 5 bases clipped from V and 5 bases from J, the junction kept 4 bases outside the gene matches. The CDR3 DNA reads as TGTGCCAGTAGTTTGACAGGGGCGTATGGCTACACCTTC. Its protein is CASSLTGAYGYTF.

About this clone itself: Mismatch with germline at one junction end may stem from a read error. Other DNA variants within this sample encode the same CDR3. V usage is TRBV30 and J usage is TRBJ1-1; D remains unclear. Germline-derived CDR1 and CDR2 are GTSNPN and SVGIG (reference sequence). CDR3 length: 13 amino acids. The CDR3: CAWKREFQIEAFF. In DNA form, the CDR3 reads TGTGCCTGGAAACGTGAGTTCCAGATTGAAGCCTTCTTT.

The chain couples TRBV6-1 to TRBJ1-2, with TRBD1 matching 8 bases. J gave up 4 bases and V 7 bases, and 11 bases lay outside the gene matches. Germline assignment: CDR1 MNHNS and CDR2 SASEGT. This CDR3 is built from 15 residues. This CDR3 reads CASTPQGQASYGYTF. The CDR3 nucleotides are TGTGCCAGCACCCCTCAGGGACAGGCCTCCTATGGCTACACCTTC.